Listed here are 22 T cell receptor beta chains from one sample, sequenced in a study of Ad26.COV2.S vaccination and SARS-CoV-2 variants. Here immunoSEQ multiplex PCR was the method, and the copy in TCRdb shows in-frame clones only, minus some. The sample lists a few hundred thousand clones, approximately 90% occurring once. Specified treatment: some 20 received Ad26.COV2.S at low or high dose, single or two shots; roughly five received placebo; per-sample allocation not given. Collection of samples fell on day 63 after the first vaccine or placebo injection. The sample in question was peripheral blood, obtained in a trial of Ad26.COV2.S vaccine versus placebo. These TCRs come from a person aged 18-65 years who received the Ad26.COV2.S COVID-19 vaccine or a placebo.

The chain combines TRBV4-3 with TRBJ2-7, with 7 bases fitting TRBD2. In germline, CDR1 is LGHNA, CDR2 YSLEER. Trimming took 1 base from V and 0 from J; bases not matched to a gene: 3. The CDR3 loop spans 15 amino acids. The CDR3: CASSQATSTSYEQYF. The CDR3 DNA sequence: TGCGCCAGCAGCCAAGCGACTAGCACCTCCTACGAGCAGTACTTC.

V usage is TRBV2 and J usage is TRBJ2-7; 9 bases agree with TRBD1. Germline V lookup: CDR1 SNHLY, CDR2 FYNNEI. The CDR3 loop spans 11 amino acids. V lost 9 bases, J lost 5 bases, and 2 bases stayed unmatched. The CDR3 sequence: CARDRGNEQYF. For the CDR3, the DNA is TGTGCCAGAGACAGGGGGAACGAGCAGTACTTC. The variable domain in full, completed from reference TRBV2 and TRBJ2-7, reads EPEVTQTPSHQVTQMGQEVILRCVPISNHLYFYWYRQILGQKVEFLVSFYNNEISEKSEIFDDQFSVERPDGSNFTLKIRSTKLEDSAMYFCARDRGNEQYFGPGTRLTVT.

CDR3: CASSLGGGTQYF. Written as DNA, the CDR3 is TGTGCCAGCAGTCTAGGGGGGGGTACGCAGTATTTT. V and J are TRBV21-1 and TRBJ2-3; no DNA check was done on the table's D call, TRBD2. TRBV21-1 is a pseudogene. This CDR3 comprises 12 residues.

The DNA of the CDR3 is TGTGCCAGCAGCTGGTCAGGGACCCTGAATCAGCCCCAGCATTTT. The encoded protein is CASSWSGTLNQPQHF. The rearrangement joins TRBV27 to TRBJ1-5; tentative D call: TRBD1 (5 bases). Germline V gene data show CDR1 as MNHEY and CDR2 as SMNVEV (reference sequence). The V and J ends lost 6 bases and 4 bases respectively, with 16 bases between them. The CDR3 loop spans 15 amino acids.

The genes are TRBV30 and TRBJ1-2, with no clear D. Trimming shortened V by 3 bases and J by 4 bases, and 9 bases separated the two germline ends. The CDR3 totals 12 residues. Germline V gene data show CDR1 as GTSNPN and CDR2 as SVGIG (reference sequence). This CDR3 is CAWRPFVYGYTF. CDR3 nucleotides: TGTGCCTGGAGACCATTTGTCTATGGCTACACCTTC.

V gene TRBV6-2 or TRBV6-3 combines with J gene TRBJ1-1; possible D gene TRBD1, 6 bases. V dropped 2 bases and J dropped 0 bases, with 7 bases sitting between them. Germline CDR1 and CDR2: MNHEY and SVGEGT. The CDR3 has 14 amino acids. The CDR3 DNA follows: TGTGCCAGCAGTTACAGACAGGTGAACACTGAAGCTTTCTTT. It encodes CASSYRQVNTEAFF.

V usage is TRBV20-1 and J usage is TRBJ2-1, with 10 bases fitting TRBD2. V trimming: 3 bases; J trimming: 4 bases; junction bases outside the gene matches: 6. CDR3 size: 15 residues. Per germline, CDR1 DFQATT and CDR2 SNEGSKA (reference sequence). The CDR3 DNA is TGCAGTGCTAGTTGGGCTAGCGGGGGATACAATGAGCAGTTCTTC. Its protein product is CSASWASGGYNEQFF.

This clone was detected only once. The J gene is TRBJ1-4, the V gene TRBV2; no firm D call. The CDR3 runs to 17 residues. The germline CDR1 and CDR2 sequences are SNHLY and FYNNEI. With 8 bases removed from V and 0 bases from J, the gap between germline ends came to 19 bases. CDR3 sequence: CASQEVGSRSTNEKLFF. Written as DNA, the CDR3 is TGTGCCAGCCAGGAGGTTGGCAGCAGATCAACTAATGAAAAACTGTTTTTT.

This clone was counted a single time. This rearrangement joins TRBV6-6 to TRBJ1-1; D is ambiguous. V was shortened by 5 bases and J by 0 bases, with 7 bases between the two germline ends. Germline lookup yields CDR1 MNHNY and CDR2 SVGAGI (reference sequence). The CDR3 loop spans 13 amino acids. The CDR3 nucleotides read TGTGCCAGCAGTACTCCCGTGAACACTGAAGCTTTCTTT. This sequence encodes CASSTPVNTEAFF.

The chain couples TRBV20-1 to TRBJ1-2; D ambiguous. This CDR3 has 9 amino acids. Looked up from germline, CDR1 is DFQATT and CDR2 is SNEGSKA (reference sequence). V was pared by 0 bases and J by 7 bases, with 0 bases between. The CDR3 coding sequence is TGCAGTGCTAGAGATGGCTACACCTTC. It specifies CSARDGYTF.

The chain uses TRBV14 and TRBJ2-2; D possibly uses TRBD1 or TRBD2 (7 bases each). Trimming cost V 4 bases and J 7 bases, with 28 bases left between them. Germline V gene sequence: CDR1 SGHDN, CDR2 FVKESK. The CDR3 consists of 19 residues. CDR3 in DNA: TGTGCCAGCAGCCCGAACAAGGGGGCCCGGGACTATAAATTCGGGGAGCTGTTTTTT. It codes for CASSPNKGARDYKFGELFF. Full variable domain (rest looked up from reference TRBV14 and TRBJ2-2): EAGVTQFPSHSVIEKGQTVTLRCDPISGHDNLYWYRRVMGKEIKFLLHFVKESKQDESGMPNNRFLAERTGGTYSTLKVQPAELEDSGVYFCASSPNKGARDYKFGELFFGEGSRLTVL.

DNA for the CDR3: TGCGCCAGCAGCCAAGAAGCCAGGGGCGGCATTCAGTACTTC. Protein product: CASSQEARGGIQYF. The chain carries TRBV4-3 and TRBJ2-4; possible D gene TRBD1, 6 bases. The CDR3 length is 14 residues. From germline, CDR1 is LGHNA and CDR2 YSLEER. V lost 0 bases, J lost 9 bases, and 12 bases lay in between.

J is TRBJ1-2 and V is TRBV4-3; D unresolved. V was trimmed by 0 bases and J by 4 bases, leaving 9 bases between them. This CDR3 has 14 residues. CDR1 and CDR2 (germline): LGHNA, YSLEER. The CDR3 region is CASSQDIGPYGYTF. CDR3 DNA: TGCGCCAGCAGCCAAGATATAGGGCCCTATGGCTACACCTTC.

The chain uses TRBV19 and TRBJ2-5, with D perhaps matching TRBD1 (5 bases). Germline loops: CDR1 LNHDA, CDR2 SQIVND (reference sequence). The CDR3 runs 15 residues. Trimming removed 4 bases at V and 3 bases at J, with 15 bases between. In DNA, the CDR3 is TGTGCCAGTAGTACCTCCCAACAACAGGAAGAGACCCAGTACTTC. Translation: CASSTSQQQEETQYF.

The chain has TRBV10-3 and TRBJ2-6; 9 bases agree with TRBD1. CDR1 ENHRY and CDR2 SYGVKD come from the germline V gene. Trimming removed 4 bases from V and 2 bases from J; junction bases left unmatched: 3. The CDR3 extends over 16 amino acids. CDR3 loop: CAISVDRGAGANVLTF. CDR3 coding DNA: TGTGCCATCAGTGTAGACAGGGGGGCTGGGGCCAACGTCCTGACTTTC.

The V and J genes are TRBV6-5 and TRBJ2-5; no firm D call. The CDR3 extends over 12 amino acids. Germline CDR1 is MNHEY and CDR2 is SVGAGI. V was trimmed by 7 bases and J by 5 bases, leaving 11 bases between them. The CDR3 DNA reads as TGTGCCAGCACTCCCGATACGGAGACCCAGTACTTC. Its protein is CASTPDTETQYF.

The V and J genes are TRBV4-1 and TRBJ2-5; 11 bases align to TRBD2. Looked up from germline, CDR1 is MGHRA and CDR2 is YSYEKL. V was pared by 4 bases and J by 5 bases, with 15 bases of the junction left unmatched. The CDR3 has 18 residues. The CDR3 protein is CASSRFGASGGLGETQYF. CDR3 coding DNA: TGCGCCAGCAGCCGCTTCGGGGCTAGCGGGGGGCTCGGGGAGACCCAGTACTTC.

The gene calls are TRBV7-3 and TRBJ2-7, with unresolved D. The CDR3 is 14 amino acids. V was cut by 8 bases and J by 4 bases, with 18 bases left in between. Germline values: CDR1 SGHTA, CDR2 FQGTGA. In DNA form, the CDR3 reads TGTGCCAGCCTCTCGAGCAGGCTGGTGTACGAGCAGTACTTC. The encoded protein is CASLSSRLVYEQYF.

V is TRBV27 and J is TRBJ1-4; 10 bases align to TRBD1. The V gene's germline CDR1 is MNHEY and CDR2 SMNVEV (reference sequence). CDR3 length equals 14 residues. Germline trimming cut 6 bases from V and 8 bases from J; bases unmatched to any gene: 6. The CDR3 spells CASRSGTGAEKLFF. DNA for the CDR3: TGTGCCAGCAGATCCGGGACAGGGGCCGAAAAACTGTTTTTT.

J is TRBJ1-6 and V is TRBV3-1 (or the pseudogene TRBV3-2), with D possibly matching TRBD1 (5 bases). The germline V and J ends were trimmed by 2 bases and 5 bases, with 19 bases remaining between them. Germline CDR1 is LGHDT and CDR2 is YNNKEL (reference sequence). The length of the CDR3 is 18 residues. CDR3 nucleotide sequence: TGTGCCAGCAGCCAACCGAAGAACGCCATAGGGGATAATTCACCCCTCCACTTT. This encodes CASSQPKNAIGDNSPLHF.

This chain uses TRBV30 with TRBJ2-3, with a tentative D call TRBD2 (7 bases). V was shortened by 2 bases and J by 5 bases, with 17 bases between the two germline ends. The CDR3 covers 15 residues. The germline CDR1 and CDR2 sequences are GTSNPN and SVGIG (reference sequence). The CDR3 DNA follows: TGTGCCTGGAGTCCCCCGCGGGGGCCCGGAGATACGCAGTATTTT. Protein: CAWSPPRGPGDTQYF.

The chain links TRBV28 to TRBJ2-5; TRBD2 aligns across 7 bases. This CDR3 has 16 amino acids. From germline, CDR1 is MDHEN and CDR2 SYDVKM. Germline trimming cut 4 bases from V and 5 bases from J; bases unmatched to any gene: 13. CDR3 coding DNA: TGTGCCAGCAGTTCCCTCGAGGCGGGGGTTGAGGAGACCCAGTACTTC. Translation: CASSSLEAGVEETQYF. Looking up the rest from reference TRBV28 and TRBJ2-5 gives the full variable domain: DVKVTQSSRYLVKRTGEKVFLECVQDMDHENMFWYRQDPGLGLRLIYFSYDVKMKEKGDIPEGYSVSREKKERFSLILESASTNQTSMYLCASSSLEAGVEETQYFGPGTRLLVL.